The clone carrying this T cell receptor beta chain is a singleton in its sample. Germline V CDR1 and CDR2: SGHTA, FQGNSA. The CDR3 totals 15 residues. Trimming shortened V by 5 bases and J by 0 bases, and 13 bases separated the two germline ends. Data came from immunoSEQ multiplex PCR; TCRdb stores just in-frame clones and leaves some out. The top ten clones hold roughly 2% of a sample with about 67,000 clones, 80% to 90% of them seen once. This sample is part of a study of OX40 agonist ivuxolimab in advanced cancers. The origin of this receptor is an adult with an advanced solid tumor such as melanoma, head and neck, liver or kidney cancer. The sequenced sample was CD4+ or CD8+ T cells sorted from blood, obtained in a trial of the OX40 agonist ivuxolimab. The rearrangement uses TRBV7-2 and TRBJ1-2; no firm D call. CDR3 sequence reads: CASSGSGPTNYGYTF. The CDR3 bases are TGTGCCAGCAGCGGGAGCGGGCCCACTAACTATGGCTACACCTTC.